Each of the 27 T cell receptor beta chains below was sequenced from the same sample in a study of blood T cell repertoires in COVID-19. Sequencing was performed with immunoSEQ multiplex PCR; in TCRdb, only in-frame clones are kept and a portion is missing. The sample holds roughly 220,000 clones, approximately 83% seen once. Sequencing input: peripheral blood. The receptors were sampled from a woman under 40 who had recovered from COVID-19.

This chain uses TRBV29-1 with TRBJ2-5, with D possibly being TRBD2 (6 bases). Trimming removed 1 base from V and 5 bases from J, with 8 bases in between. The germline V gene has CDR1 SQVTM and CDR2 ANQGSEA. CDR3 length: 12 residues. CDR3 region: CSVEAGGETQYF. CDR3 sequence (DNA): TGCAGCGTTGAAGCCGGGGGTGAGACCCAGTACTTC.

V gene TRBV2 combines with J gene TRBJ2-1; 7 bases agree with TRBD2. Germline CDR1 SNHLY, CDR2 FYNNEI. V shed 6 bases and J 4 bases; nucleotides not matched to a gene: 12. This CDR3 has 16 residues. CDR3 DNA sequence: TGTGCCAGCAGCCCTTCGGCGGGAGACCTGTACAATGAGCAGTTCTTC. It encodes CASSPSAGDLYNEQFF.

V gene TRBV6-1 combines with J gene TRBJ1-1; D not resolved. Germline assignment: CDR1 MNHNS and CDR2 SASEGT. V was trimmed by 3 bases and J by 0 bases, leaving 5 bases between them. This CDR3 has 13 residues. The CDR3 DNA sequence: TGTGCCAGCAGTGACAATTTGAACACTGAAGCTTTCTTT. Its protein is CASSDNLNTEAFF.

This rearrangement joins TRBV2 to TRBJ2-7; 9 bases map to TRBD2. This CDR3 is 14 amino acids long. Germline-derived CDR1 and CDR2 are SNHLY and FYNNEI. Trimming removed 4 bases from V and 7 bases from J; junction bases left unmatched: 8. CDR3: CASSVATLAGEQYF. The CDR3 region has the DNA TGTGCCAGCAGTGTGGCCACCCTAGCGGGGGAGCAGTACTTC.

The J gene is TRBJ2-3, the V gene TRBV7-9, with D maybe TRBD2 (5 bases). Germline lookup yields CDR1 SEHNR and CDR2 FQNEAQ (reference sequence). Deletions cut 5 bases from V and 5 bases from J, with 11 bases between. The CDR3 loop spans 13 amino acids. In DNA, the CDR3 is TGTGCCAGCAGCGCTGGAGGTAGAGATACGCAGTATTTT. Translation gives CASSAGGRDTQYF.

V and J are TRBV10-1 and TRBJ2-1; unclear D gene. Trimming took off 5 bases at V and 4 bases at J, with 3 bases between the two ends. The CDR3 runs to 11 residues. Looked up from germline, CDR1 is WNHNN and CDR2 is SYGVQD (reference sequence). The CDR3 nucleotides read TGCGCCAGCAGTCAGTACAATGAGCAGTTCTTC. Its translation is CASSQYNEQFF.

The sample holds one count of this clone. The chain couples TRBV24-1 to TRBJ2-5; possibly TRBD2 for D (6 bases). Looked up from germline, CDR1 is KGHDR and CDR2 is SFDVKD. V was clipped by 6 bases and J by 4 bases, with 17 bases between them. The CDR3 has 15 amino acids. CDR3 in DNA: TGTGCCACCAGTTCGGGGGTTTTTGGCCCAGAGACCCAGTACTTC. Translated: CATSSGVFGPETQYF.

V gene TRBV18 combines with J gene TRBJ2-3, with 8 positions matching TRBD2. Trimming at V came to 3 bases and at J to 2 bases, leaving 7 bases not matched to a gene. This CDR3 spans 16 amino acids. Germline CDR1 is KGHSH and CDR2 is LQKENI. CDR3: CASSPSLAGITDTQYF. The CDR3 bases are TGTGCCAGCTCACCGTCTTTAGCGGGAATCACAGATACGCAGTATTTT.

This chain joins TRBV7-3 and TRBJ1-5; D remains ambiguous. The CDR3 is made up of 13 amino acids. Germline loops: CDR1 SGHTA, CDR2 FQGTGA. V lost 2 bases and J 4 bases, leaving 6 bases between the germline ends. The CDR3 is CASSLGENQPQHF. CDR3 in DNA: TGTGCCAGCAGCTTAGGGGAGAATCAGCCCCAGCATTTT. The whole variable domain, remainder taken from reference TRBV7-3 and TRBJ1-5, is GAGVSQTPSNKVTEKGKYVELRCDPISGHTALYWYRQSLGQGPEFLIYFQGTGAADDSGLPNDRFFAVRPEGSVSTLKIQRTERGDSAVYLCASSLGENQPQHFGDGTRLSIL.

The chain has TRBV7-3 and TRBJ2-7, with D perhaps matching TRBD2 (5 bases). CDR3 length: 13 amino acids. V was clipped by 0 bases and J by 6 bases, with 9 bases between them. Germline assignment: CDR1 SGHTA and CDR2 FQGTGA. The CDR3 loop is CASSLTDLGEQYF. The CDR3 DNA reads TGTGCCAGCAGCTTAACGGACTTAGGCGAGCAGTACTTC.

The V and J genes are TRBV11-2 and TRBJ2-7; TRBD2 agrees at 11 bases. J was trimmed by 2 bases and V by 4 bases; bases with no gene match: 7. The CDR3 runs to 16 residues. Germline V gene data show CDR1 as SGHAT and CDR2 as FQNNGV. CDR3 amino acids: CASSSFGTSGAYEQYF. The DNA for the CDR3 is TGTGCCAGCAGCTCCTTCGGGACTAGCGGCGCCTACGAGCAGTACTTC.

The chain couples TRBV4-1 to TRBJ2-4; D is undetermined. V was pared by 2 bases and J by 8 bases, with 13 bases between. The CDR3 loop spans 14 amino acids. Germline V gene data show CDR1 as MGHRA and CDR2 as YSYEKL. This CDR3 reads CASSQRLLVDIQYF. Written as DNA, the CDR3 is TGCGCCAGCAGCCAACGGTTATTAGTGGACATTCAGTACTTC.

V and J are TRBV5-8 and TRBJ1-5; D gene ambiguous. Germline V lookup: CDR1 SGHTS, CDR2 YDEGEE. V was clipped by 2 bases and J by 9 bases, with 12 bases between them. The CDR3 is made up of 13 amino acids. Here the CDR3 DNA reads TGTGCCAGCAGCTTAACAGCCGCCCGGCCCCAGCATTTT. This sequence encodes CASSLTAARPQHF.

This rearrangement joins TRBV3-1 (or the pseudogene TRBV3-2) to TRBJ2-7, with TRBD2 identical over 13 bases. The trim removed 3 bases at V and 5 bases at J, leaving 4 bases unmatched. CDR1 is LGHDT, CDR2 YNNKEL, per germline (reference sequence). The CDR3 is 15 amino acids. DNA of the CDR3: TGTGCCAGCAGCCACGGGACTAGCGGGAAGAACGAGCAGTACTTC. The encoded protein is CASSHGTSGKNEQYF.

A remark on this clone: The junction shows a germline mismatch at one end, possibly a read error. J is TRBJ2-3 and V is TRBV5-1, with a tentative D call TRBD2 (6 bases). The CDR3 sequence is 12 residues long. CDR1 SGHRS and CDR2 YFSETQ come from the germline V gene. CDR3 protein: CASSIRGLARVF. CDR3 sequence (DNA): TGCGCCAGCAGCATACGGGGACTCGCGCGGGTTTTT. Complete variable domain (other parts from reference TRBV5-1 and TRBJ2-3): KAGVTQTPRYLIKTRGQQVTLSCSPISGHRSVSWYQQTPGQGLQFLFEYFSETQRNKGNFPGRFSGRQFSNSRSEMNVSTLELGDSALYLCASSIRGLARVFGPGTRLTVL.

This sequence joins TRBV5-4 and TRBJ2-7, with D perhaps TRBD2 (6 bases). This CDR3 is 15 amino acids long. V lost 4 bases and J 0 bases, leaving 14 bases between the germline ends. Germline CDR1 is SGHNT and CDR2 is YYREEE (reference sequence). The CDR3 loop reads CASSTGTASSYEQYF. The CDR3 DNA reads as TGTGCCAGCAGCACTGGGACTGCGAGCTCCTACGAGCAGTACTTC.

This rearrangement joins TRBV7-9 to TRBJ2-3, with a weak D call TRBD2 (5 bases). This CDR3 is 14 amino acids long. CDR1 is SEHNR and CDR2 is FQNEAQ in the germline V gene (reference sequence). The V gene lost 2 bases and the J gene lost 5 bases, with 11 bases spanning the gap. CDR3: CASSLFGVGDTQYF. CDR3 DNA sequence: TGTGCCAGCAGCTTATTCGGGGTAGGAGATACGCAGTATTTT.

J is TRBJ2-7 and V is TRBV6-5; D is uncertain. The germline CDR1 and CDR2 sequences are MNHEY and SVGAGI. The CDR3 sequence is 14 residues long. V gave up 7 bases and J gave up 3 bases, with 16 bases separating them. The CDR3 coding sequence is TGTGCCAGCAAAAACCGGGTCGGAATCTACGAGCAGTACTTC. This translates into CASKNRVGIYEQYF.

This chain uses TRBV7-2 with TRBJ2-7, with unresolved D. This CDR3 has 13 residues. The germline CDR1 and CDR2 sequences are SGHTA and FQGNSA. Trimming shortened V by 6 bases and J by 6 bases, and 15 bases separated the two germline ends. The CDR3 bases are TGTGCCAGCAGTTTAACGTCCGGTTCCGAGCAGTACTTC. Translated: CASSLTSGSEQYF.

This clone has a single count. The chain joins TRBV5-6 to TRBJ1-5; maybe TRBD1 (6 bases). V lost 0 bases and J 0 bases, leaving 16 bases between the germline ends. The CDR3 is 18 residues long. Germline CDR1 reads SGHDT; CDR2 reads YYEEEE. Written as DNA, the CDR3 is TGTGCCAGCAGCTTGGCAGGGGAGTCACCTTATAGCAATCAGCCCCAGCATTTT. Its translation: CASSLAGESPYSNQPQHF.

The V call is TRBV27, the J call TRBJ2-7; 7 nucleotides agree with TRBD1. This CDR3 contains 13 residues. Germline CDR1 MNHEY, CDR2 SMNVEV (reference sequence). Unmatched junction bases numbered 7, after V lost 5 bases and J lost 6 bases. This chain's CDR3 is CASSIFSGGEQYF. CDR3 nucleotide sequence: TGTGCCAGCAGTATTTTCTCAGGGGGCGAGCAGTACTTC.

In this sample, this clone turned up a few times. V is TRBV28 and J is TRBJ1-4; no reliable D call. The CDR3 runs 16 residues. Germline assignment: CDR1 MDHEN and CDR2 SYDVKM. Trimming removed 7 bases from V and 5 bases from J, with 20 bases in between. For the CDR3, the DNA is TGTGCCAGCACCACCCATGTGCGGGTGGAGAATGAAAAACTGTTTTTT. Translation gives CASTTHVRVENEKLFF.

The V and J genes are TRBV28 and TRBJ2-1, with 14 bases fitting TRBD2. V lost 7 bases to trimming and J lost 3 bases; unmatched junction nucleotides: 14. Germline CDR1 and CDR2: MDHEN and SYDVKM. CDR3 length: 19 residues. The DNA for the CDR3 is TGTGCCAGCACCTCCTCGACTAGCGGGAGGGGCTACTACTACAATGAGCAGTTCTTC. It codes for CASTSSTSGRGYYYNEQFF. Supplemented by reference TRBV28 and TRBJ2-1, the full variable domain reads DVKVTQSSRYLVKRTGEKVFLECVQDMDHENMFWYRQDPGLGLRLIYFSYDVKMKEKGDIPEGYSVSREKKERFSLILESASTNQTSMYLCASTSSTSGRGYYYNEQFFGPGTRLTVL.

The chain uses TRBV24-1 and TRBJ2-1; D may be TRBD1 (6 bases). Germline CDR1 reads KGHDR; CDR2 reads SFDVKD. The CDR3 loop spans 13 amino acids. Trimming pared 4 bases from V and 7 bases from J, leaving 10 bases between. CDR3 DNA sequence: TGTGCCACCAGTGAAACAAGGGGGAATGAGCAGTTCTTC. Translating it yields CATSETRGNEQFF.

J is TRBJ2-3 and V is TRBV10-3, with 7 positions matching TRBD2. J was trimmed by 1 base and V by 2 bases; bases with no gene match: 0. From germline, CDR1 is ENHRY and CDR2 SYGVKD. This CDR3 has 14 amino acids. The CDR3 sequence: CAISESGGTDTQYF. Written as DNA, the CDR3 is TGTGCCATCAGTGAGAGCGGGGGCACAGATACGCAGTATTTT.

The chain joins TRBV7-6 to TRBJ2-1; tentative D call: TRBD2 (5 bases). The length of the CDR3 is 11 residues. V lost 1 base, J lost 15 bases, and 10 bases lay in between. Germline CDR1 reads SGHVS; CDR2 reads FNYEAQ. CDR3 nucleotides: TGTGCCAGCAGCTTAGGTAGCGAAGCGTTCTTC. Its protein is CASSLGSEAFF.

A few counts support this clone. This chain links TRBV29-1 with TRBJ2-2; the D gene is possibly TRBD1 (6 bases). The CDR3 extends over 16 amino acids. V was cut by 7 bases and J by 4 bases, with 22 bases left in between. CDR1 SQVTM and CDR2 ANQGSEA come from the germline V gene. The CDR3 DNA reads TGCAGCGCTCGACAGAGGGCAGGGGTAGGCACCGGGGAGCTGTTTTTT. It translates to CSARQRAGVGTGELFF.